Given below is one T cell receptor beta chain in context. Using immunoSEQ multiplex PCR, the repertoire was profiled, and TCRdb retains in-frame clones only, with some absent. The data contain about 98,000 clones, around 80% of them singletons. These data originate in a study of control samples from healthy donors and cancer patients. The V segment lost 6 bases and the J segment 9 bases; nucleotides outside the gene matches: 9. Germline CDR1 reads MNHEY; CDR2 reads SVGAGI. The CDR3 runs to 14 residues. The sequenced sample was blood. V usage is TRBV6-5 and J usage is TRBJ2-3; 10 nucleotides line up with TRBD1. This receptor was identified in a man aged 60-69 years in good health. The CDR3 protein is CASSGTGVGITQYF. The CDR3, as DNA: TGTGCCAGCAGCGGGACAGGGGTAGGGATAACGCAGTATTTT.